The 7 T cell receptor beta chains below come from one sample, sequenced in a study of cytomegalovirus exposure and HLA in healthy donors. Amplification used 60 Vbeta primers and 13 Jbeta primers. Only in-frame clones appear in the TCRdb table, and some are missing; sequencing was by immunoSEQ multiplex PCR. The sample includes roughly 100,000 clones, around three quarters seen only once; the top ten take 10%. Sequences were obtained from PBMCs. The receptors come from a woman under 30 in good health and CMV-seropositive.

The chain links TRBV28 to TRBJ2-4, with 11 bases lining up with TRBD1. Trimming at V came to 7 bases and at J to 6 bases, leaving 14 bases not matched to a gene. Germline CDR1 is MDHEN and CDR2 is SYDVKM. The CDR3 is 17 residues long. Written as DNA, the CDR3 is TGTGCCAGCAACAAATTCCCACGGGGACAGGGGGGAAACATTCAGTACTTC. This codes for CASNKFPRGQGGNIQYF. The full variable domain, rest sourced from reference TRBV28 and TRBJ2-4, is DVKVTQSSRYLVKRTGEKVFLECVQDMDHENMFWYRQDPGLGLRLIYFSYDVKMKEKGDIPEGYSVSREKKERFSLILESASTNQTSMYLCASNKFPRGQGGNIQYFGAGTRLSVL.

V usage is TRBV19 and J usage is TRBJ1-5, with 7 nucleotides matching TRBD1. Germline V gene data show CDR1 as LNHDA and CDR2 as SQIVND (reference sequence). The CDR3 totals 16 residues. Losses at the gene ends were 7 bases for V and 0 bases for J; bases not matched to a gene: 9. CDR3 protein: CASNAGGGLSNQPQHF. The CDR3 DNA sequence: TGTGCCAGTAATGCAGGGGGAGGCCTTAGCAATCAGCCCCAGCATTTT.

The gene calls are TRBV18 and TRBJ2-3, with 9 bases identical to TRBD2. V dropped 2 bases and J dropped 2; count of bases not matched to a gene: 5. The CDR3 is 16 amino acids. Germline assignment: CDR1 KGHSH and CDR2 LQKENI. CDR3 amino acids: CASSPTLAGFTDTQYF. CDR3 DNA: TGTGCCAGCTCACCAACCCTAGCGGGATTCACAGATACGCAGTATTTT.

V is TRBV18 and J is TRBJ1-5; D perhaps matches TRBD1 (6 bases). The germline CDR1 and CDR2 sequences are KGHSH and LQKENI. This CDR3 has 16 residues. V lost 4 bases and J 4 bases, leaving 17 bases between the germline ends. The CDR3 region is CASSQLRGAGNQPQHF. The CDR3 coding sequence is TGTGCCAGCTCACAACTACGGGGGGCAGGGAATCAGCCCCAGCATTTT.

This chain uses TRBV27 with TRBJ1-6; a possible D gene is TRBD1 (6 bases). CDR1 and CDR2 from the germline V gene are MNHEY and SMNVEV (reference sequence). The CDR3 consists of 15 residues. Trimming took off 4 bases at V and 9 bases at J, with 16 bases between the two ends. The CDR3 bases are TGTGCCAGCAGTTATAGACAGGTTATAGCTTCACCCCTCCACTTT. Its translation is CASSYRQVIASPLHF.

The chain couples TRBV30 to TRBJ2-3; D unresolved. This CDR3 spans 12 amino acids. The germline V gene encodes CDR1 GTSNPN and CDR2 SVGIG (reference sequence). Trimming shortened V by 2 bases and J by 4 bases, and 7 bases separated the two germline ends. In nucleotides, the CDR3 is TGTGCCTGGAGTAACCAGGCAGATACGCAGTATTTT. Residues: CAWSNQADTQYF.

The gene calls are TRBV2 and TRBJ1-5; 12 bases match TRBD1. V was pared by 1 base and J by 6 bases, with 7 bases of the junction left unmatched. Germline V CDR1 and CDR2: SNHLY, FYNNEI. CDR3 size: 17 residues. CDR3 in amino acids: CASSEVWDRGHGQPQHF. CDR3 DNA: TGTGCCAGCAGTGAAGTCTGGGACAGGGGGCATGGTCAGCCCCAGCATTTT.